The subject of this entry is one T cell receptor (beta chain). The sample originates from a study of a mutant IDH1 vaccine in newly diagnosed glioma. Indicated time point: baseline, week 1 (first vaccination visit). Regarding treatment: pre-vaccination baseline after standard-of-care therapy. The repertoire was sequenced with immunoSEQ multiplex PCR; TCRdb's copy has only in-frame clones and lacks some. The data contain some 100,000 clones, around four fifths of them singletons. CDR1 is SGHDT and CDR2 is YYEEEE in the germline V gene. CDR3 size: 14 residues. V lost 7 bases and J lost 8, with 21 bases in between.

Sequencing was performed on PBMCs, taken from a glioma patient treated with radiotherapy, temozolomide or both. The rearrangement uses TRBV5-6 and TRBJ1-2, with D maybe TRBD1 (6 bases). The TCR comes from a woman aged 50 to 60 with glioma. CDR3 sequence reads: CASYLGRGREGYTF. CDR3 nucleotide sequence: TGTGCCAGCTACCTGGGCAGGGGCCGCGAAGGCTACACCTTC. The whole variable domain, remainder taken from reference TRBV5-6 and TRBJ1-2, is DAGVTQSPTHLIKTRGQQVTLRCSPKSGHDTVSWYQQALGQGPQFIFQYYEEEERQRGNFPDRFSGHQFPNYSSELNVNALLLGDSALYLCASYLGRGREGYTFGSGTRLTVV.